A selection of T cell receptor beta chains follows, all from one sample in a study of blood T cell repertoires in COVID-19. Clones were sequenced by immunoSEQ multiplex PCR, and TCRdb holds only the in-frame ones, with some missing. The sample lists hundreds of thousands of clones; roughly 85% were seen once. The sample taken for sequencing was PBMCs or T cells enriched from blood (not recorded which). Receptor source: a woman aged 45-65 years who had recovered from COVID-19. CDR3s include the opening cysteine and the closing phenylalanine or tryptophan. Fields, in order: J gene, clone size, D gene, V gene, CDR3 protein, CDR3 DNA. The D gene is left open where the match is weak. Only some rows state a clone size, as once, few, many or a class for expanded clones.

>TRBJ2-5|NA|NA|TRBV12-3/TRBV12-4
CASHQGSSETQYF
TGTGCCAGCCACCAGGGGTCGTCCGAGACCCAGTACTTC
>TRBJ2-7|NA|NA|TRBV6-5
CASRPRFSSYEQYF
TGTGCCAGCAGACCCAGGTTTAGCTCCTACGAGCAGTACTTC
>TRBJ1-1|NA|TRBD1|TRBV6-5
CASSSYNRGIEAFF
TGTGCCAGCAGTTCTTACAACAGGGGGATTGAAGCTTTCTTT
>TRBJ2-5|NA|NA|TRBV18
CASSPGQEETQYF
TGTGCCAGCTCACCGGGACAAGAAGAGACCCAGTACTTC
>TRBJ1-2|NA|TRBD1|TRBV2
CASRRGQGVYTF
TGTGCCAGCAGGCGAGGACAGGGGGTCTACACCTTC
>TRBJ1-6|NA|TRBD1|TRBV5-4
CASSRTGGTNSPLHF
TGTGCCAGCAGCCGGACAGGGGGCACGAATTCACCCCTCCACTTT
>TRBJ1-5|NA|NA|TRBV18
CASSPSGDNQPQHF
TGTGCCAGCTCACCTTCGGGGGACAATCAGCCCCAGCATTTT
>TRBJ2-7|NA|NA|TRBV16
CASSRAASYEQYF
TGTGCCAGCAGCCGGGCAGCCTCCTACGAGCAGTACTTC
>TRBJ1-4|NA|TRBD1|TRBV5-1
CASSPSQGALEKLFF
TGCGCCAGCAGCCCCTCCCAGGGGGCGCTTGAAAAACTGTTTTTT
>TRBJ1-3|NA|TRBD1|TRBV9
CASSVGDGQGNPNTIYF
TGTGCCAGCAGCGTTGGGGACGGACAGGGTAACCCCAACACCATATATTTT
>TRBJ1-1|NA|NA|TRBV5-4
CASSLGGSRNTEAFF
TGTGCCAGCAGCCTGGGGGGCAGCCGCAACACTGAAGCTTTCTTT
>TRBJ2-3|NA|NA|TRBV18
CASSQRQGDTQYF
TGTGCCAGCTCACAGCGCCAGGGAGATACGCAGTATTTT
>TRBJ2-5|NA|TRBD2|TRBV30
CAWRIGLAGETQYF
TGTGCCTGGAGGATTGGACTAGCGGGAGAGACCCAGTACTTC
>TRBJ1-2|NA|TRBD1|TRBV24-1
CATSDGNRGYGYTF
TGTGCCACCAGTGATGGGAACAGGGGCTATGGCTACACCTTC
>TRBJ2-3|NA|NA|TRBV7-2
CASSIQGTRHSSDTQYF
TGTGCCAGCAGCATACAGGGTACTAGGCATTCATCAGATACGCAGTATTTT
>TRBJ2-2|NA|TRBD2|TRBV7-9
CASSLGVAGANTGELFF
TGTGCCAGCAGCTTAGGGGTCGCGGGGGCGAACACCGGGGAGCTGTTTTTT
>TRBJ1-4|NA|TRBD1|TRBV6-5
CASRNPRGTNEKLFF
TGTGCCAGCAGAAACCCCAGGGGGACTAATGAAAAACTGTTTTTT
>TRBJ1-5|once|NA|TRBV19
CASSTDSYSNQPQHF
TGTGCCAGTAGTACCGACAGTTATAGCAATCAGCCCCAGCATTTT
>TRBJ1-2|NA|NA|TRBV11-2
CASSLDGAVGGYTF
TGTGCCAGCAGCTTAGATGGGGCGGTGGGAGGCTACACCTTC
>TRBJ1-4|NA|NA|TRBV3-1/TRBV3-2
CASSQGTVRTNEKLFF
TGTGCCAGCAGCCAAGGCACAGTGAGAACTAATGAAAAACTGTTTTTT
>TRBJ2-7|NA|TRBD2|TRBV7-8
CASSLGTSGSNYEQYF
TGTGCCAGCAGCTTAGGGACTAGCGGGAGTAACTACGAGCAGTACTTC
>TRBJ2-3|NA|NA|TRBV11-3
CASSSQTIDTQYF
TGTGCCAGCAGCTCACAAACCATAGATACGCAGTATTTT
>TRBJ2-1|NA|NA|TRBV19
CASSASIGEQFF
TGTGCCAGTAGTGCTAGCATTGGTGAGCAGTTCTTC
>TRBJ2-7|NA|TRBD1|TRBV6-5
CASSPGQPYEQYF
TGTGCCAGCAGTCCGGGACAGCCCTACGAGCAGTACTTC
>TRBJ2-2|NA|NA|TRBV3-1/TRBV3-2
CASSQGVITGELFF
TGTGCCAGCAGCCAAGGTGTTATCACCGGGGAGCTGTTTTTT
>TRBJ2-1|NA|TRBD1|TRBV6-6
CASSRSGTGRSYNEQFF
TGTGCCAGCAGTCGATCCGGGACAGGTCGCTCCTACAATGAGCAGTTCTTC
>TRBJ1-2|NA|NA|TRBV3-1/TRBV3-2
CASSQAKDSAYRCGYTF
TGTGCCAGCAGCCAAGCCAAGGACAGCGCCTATAGGTGTGGCTACACCTTC
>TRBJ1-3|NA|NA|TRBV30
CAWSGGLSGNTIYF
TGTGCCTGGAGTGGGGGGCTCTCTGGAAACACCATATATTTT
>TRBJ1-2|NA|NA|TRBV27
CASSLSSTVYGYTF
TGTGCCAGCAGTTTATCGTCAACGGTTTATGGCTACACCTTC
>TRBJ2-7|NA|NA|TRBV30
CAWDPGLDYEQYF
TGTGCCTGGGACCCGGGACTTGACTACGAGCAGTACTTC
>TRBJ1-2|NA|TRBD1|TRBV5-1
CASRTDRDYGYTF
TGCGCCAGCAGAACCGACAGGGACTATGGCTACACCTTC
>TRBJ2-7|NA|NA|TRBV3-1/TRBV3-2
CASSPTGYEQYF
TGTGCCAGCAGCCCCACCGGCTACGAGCAGTACTTC
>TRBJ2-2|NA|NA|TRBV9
CASSVDGYMVGAQNGELFF
TGTGCCAGCAGCGTAGATGGGTATATGGTGGGGGCCCAGAACGGGGAGCTGTTTTTT
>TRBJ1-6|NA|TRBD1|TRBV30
CAWTTGGNSPLHF
TGTGCCTGGACGACAGGGGGAAATTCACCCCTCCACTTT
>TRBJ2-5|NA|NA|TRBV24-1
CATSDPPMETQYF
TGTGCCACCAGTGACCCCCCTATGGAGACCCAGTACTTC
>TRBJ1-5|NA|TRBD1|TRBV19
CASSIGQGTLINQPQHF
TGTGCCAGTAGTATCGGACAGGGAACCTTAATCAATCAGCCCCAGCATTTT
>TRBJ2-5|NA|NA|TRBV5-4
CASSLEQGRETQYF
TGTGCCAGCAGCTTGGAGCAGGGGAGAGAGACCCAGTACTTC
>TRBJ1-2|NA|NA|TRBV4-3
CASSQNGGNGYTF
TGCGCCAGCAGCCAAAACGGAGGAAATGGCTACACCTTC
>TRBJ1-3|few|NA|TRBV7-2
CASNPGLLSGNTIYF
TGTGCCAGCAACCCAGGACTTCTGTCTGGAAACACCATATATTTT
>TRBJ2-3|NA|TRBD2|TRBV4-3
CASSQGPSGGTTDTQYF
TGCGCCAGCAGCCAAGGCCCCAGCGGGGGGACCACAGATACGCAGTATTTT
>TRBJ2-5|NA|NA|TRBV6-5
CASSSTLQETQYF
TGTGCCAGTAGCTCCACTCTTCAAGAGACCCAGTACTTC
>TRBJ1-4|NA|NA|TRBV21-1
CASSKGPGTNEKLFF
TGTGCCAGCAGCAAAGGCCCGGGGACTAATGAAAAACTGTTTTTT
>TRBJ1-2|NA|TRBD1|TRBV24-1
CATSDSTSTGGHTF
TGTGCCACCAGTGATTCGACCTCAACAGGGGGCCACACCTTC
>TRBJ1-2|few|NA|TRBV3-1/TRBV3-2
CASSRRQGDYGYTF
TGTGCCAGCAGCCGCAGGCAGGGCGACTATGGCTACACCTTC
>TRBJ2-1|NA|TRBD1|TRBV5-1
CASSPGQRTYNEQFF
TGCGCCAGCAGCCCGGGACAGCGAACCTACAATGAGCAGTTCTTC
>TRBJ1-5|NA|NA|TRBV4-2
CASSQDAGKQPQHF
TGTGCCAGCAGCCAAGATGCAGGGAAACAGCCCCAGCATTTT
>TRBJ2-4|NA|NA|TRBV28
CASSPWGPVGNIQYF
TGTGCCAGCAGTCCCTGGGGGCCCGTGGGAAACATTCAGTACTTC
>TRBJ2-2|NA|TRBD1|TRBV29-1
CSVRDRGTGELFF
TGCAGCGTCCGGGACAGGGGAACCGGGGAGCTGTTTTTT